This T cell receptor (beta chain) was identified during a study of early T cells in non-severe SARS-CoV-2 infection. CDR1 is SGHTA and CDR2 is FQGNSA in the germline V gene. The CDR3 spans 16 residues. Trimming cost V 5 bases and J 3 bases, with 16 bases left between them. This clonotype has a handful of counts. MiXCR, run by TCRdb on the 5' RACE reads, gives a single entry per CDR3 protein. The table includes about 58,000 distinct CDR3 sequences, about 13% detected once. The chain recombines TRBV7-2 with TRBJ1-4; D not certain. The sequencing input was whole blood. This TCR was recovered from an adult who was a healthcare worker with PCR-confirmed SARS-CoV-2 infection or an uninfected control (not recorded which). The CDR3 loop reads CASSSPVRRANEKLFF. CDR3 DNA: TGTGCCAGCAGCAGTCCAGTTAGACGGGCTAATGAAAAACTGTTTTTT.